The 29 T cell receptor beta chains listed next were all sequenced from one sample in a study of cytomegalovirus exposure and HLA in healthy donors. PCR employed 60 Vbeta and 13 Jbeta primers. TCRdb's copy holds only in-frame clones and misses some; the assay was immunoSEQ multiplex PCR. The table shows around 150,000 clones, with over 70% occurring only once. The source material was PBMCs. The receptor set was obtained from a male donor in good health and CMV-seronegative.

The chain has TRBV7-2 and TRBJ2-5, with TRBD1 as a possible D gene (5 bases). The V end was cut by 2 bases, the J end by 4 bases, with 14 bases between. Per the germline V gene, CDR1 is SGHTA and CDR2 is FQGNSA. The CDR3 runs to 15 residues. CDR3 amino acids: CASSLLWGATETQYF. Written as DNA, the CDR3 is TGTGCCAGCAGCTTACTGTGGGGCGCGACAGAGACCCAGTACTTC.

The V call is TRBV7-9, the J call TRBJ2-3; 12 nucleotides line up with TRBD2. Germline trimming cut 5 bases from V and 5 bases from J; bases unmatched to any gene: 8. The CDR3 runs 16 residues. Germline V lookup: CDR1 SEHNR, CDR2 FQNEAQ (reference sequence). In DNA form, the CDR3 reads TGTGCCAGCAGCCCTACTAGCGGGAGGTTGGTAGATACGCAGTATTTT. Protein: CASSPTSGRLVDTQYF.

V is TRBV5-5 and J is TRBJ1-2; D call uncertain. The CDR3 is made up of 14 amino acids. From germline, CDR1 is SGHKS and CDR2 YYEKEE (reference sequence). V lost 0 bases to trimming and J lost 4 bases, with 10 bases between them. This CDR3 is CASSLDLAGYGYTF. CDR3 in DNA: TGTGCCAGCAGCTTGGATTTGGCTGGCTATGGCTACACCTTC.

This chain joins TRBV7-2 and TRBJ2-3; 8 positions match TRBD2. CDR1 and CDR2 (germline): SGHTA, FQGNSA. The CDR3 totals 16 residues. V was clipped by 5 bases and J by 1 base; unmatched bases: 8. This CDR3 is CASSPDPLAGTDTQYF. DNA for the CDR3: TGTGCCAGCAGCCCCGACCCACTAGCGGGCACAGATACGCAGTATTTT.

The chain couples TRBV5-5 to TRBJ1-2; D is ambiguous. The V and J ends lost 1 base and 7 bases respectively, with 8 bases between them. The germline gives CDR1 SGHKS, CDR2 YYEKEE (reference sequence). The CDR3 is made up of 12 amino acids. The DNA for the CDR3 is TGTGCCAGCAGCTTGACCACGGGTGGCTACACCTTC. This sequence encodes CASSLTTGGYTF. Variable domain in full (rest from reference TRBV5-5 and TRBJ1-2): DAGVTQSPTHLIKTRGQQVTLRCSPISGHKSVSWYQQVLGQGPQFIFQYYEKEERGRGNFPDRFSARQFPNYSSELNVNALLLGDSALYLCASSLTTGGYTFGSGTRLTVV.

There are a few counts of this clone. The V gene is TRBV28, the J gene TRBJ2-7, with TRBD1 as a possible D gene (5 bases). This CDR3 is 15 amino acids long. The germline gives CDR1 MDHEN, CDR2 SYDVKM. Trimming took 4 bases from V and 6 from J, leaving 19 bases between them. In DNA, the CDR3 is TGTGCCAGCAGTTCCTCAGGACAAGGAGTAGGCGAGCAGTACTTC. It specifies CASSSSGQGVGEQYF.

The chain carries TRBV7-3 and TRBJ2-5; maybe TRBD2 (6 bases). Near its end, the DNA agrees better with TRBJ2-7, so the J call may be wrong. This CDR3 is built from 15 residues. Germline V lookup: CDR1 SGHTA, CDR2 FQGTGA. CDR3 sequence (DNA): TGTGCCAGCAGCTTAACGGGGCCGGGGGTTGGCGAGCAGTACTTC. Amino acids: CASSLTGPGVGEQYF.

This clone was seen a few times. The V gene is TRBV25-1, the J gene TRBJ2-3, with a possible D match to TRBD2 (6 bases). CDR1 is MGHDK and CDR2 is SYGVNS in the germline V gene. The CDR3 covers 13 residues. V was trimmed by 6 bases and J by 4 bases, leaving 11 bases between them. The CDR3 nucleotides read TGTGCCAGCAGAGCGGGTGCAGCAGATACGCAGTATTTT. Its translation: CASRAGAADTQYF.

In this sample, this clone turned up once. The genes are TRBV28 and TRBJ2-5, with 7 bases that match TRBD1. CDR3 length equals 14 residues. Germline CDR1 and CDR2: MDHEN and SYDVKM. Unmatched junction bases numbered 6, after V lost 6 bases and J lost 2 bases. For the CDR3, the DNA is TGTGCCAGCAGACTCGGGACAGCTCAAGAGACCCAGTACTTC. It translates to CASRLGTAQETQYF.

On this clone itself: The sample carries other DNA sequences with the same CDR3. This rearrangement joins TRBV28 to TRBJ1-2; TRBD1 is a possible D gene (5 bases). Trimming pared 3 bases from V and 4 bases from J, leaving 9 bases between. Germline assignment: CDR1 MDHEN and CDR2 SYDVKM. This CDR3 is built from 13 residues. The CDR3 loop is CASSLGRGYGYTF. The CDR3 nucleotides read TGTGCCAGCAGTTTGGGGAGGGGCTATGGCTACACCTTC.

This clone appeared a few times. The rearrangement joins TRBV5-1 to TRBJ2-4; possibly TRBD1 for D (6 bases). The V end was cut by 1 base, the J end by 6 bases, with 11 bases between. The germline CDR1 and CDR2 sequences are SGHRS and YFSETQ. The length of the CDR3 is 14 residues. The CDR3 DNA reads as TGCGCCAGCAGCTTGTCCCCAGGGGTAAACATTCAGTACTTC. It is translated as CASSLSPGVNIQYF. Combining the CDR3 with reference TRBV5-1 and TRBJ2-4 gives the whole variable domain KAGVTQTPRYLIKTRGQQVTLSCSPISGHRSVSWYQQTPGQGLQFLFEYFSETQRNKGNFPGRFSGRQFSNSRSEMNVSTLELGDSALYLCASSLSPGVNIQYFGAGTRLSVL.

V and J are TRBV7-8 and TRBJ2-3; D remains unclear. The CDR3 extends over 15 amino acids. Germline V gene sequence: CDR1 SGHVS, CDR2 FQNEAQ. V was cut by 3 bases and J by 6 bases, with 16 bases left in between. The DNA for the CDR3 is TGTGCCAGCAGCTTGCCGCGGTCCCTAAACGATACGCAGTATTTT. Its translation is CASSLPRSLNDTQYF.

This clone occurred once. V and J are TRBV27 and TRBJ2-2; D perhaps matches TRBD2 (5 bases). Per the germline V gene, CDR1 is MNHEY and CDR2 is SMNVEV (reference sequence). The CDR3 is 15 amino acids. Trimming left V 5 bases short and J 0 bases short, with 10 bases between. This CDR3 is CASSPMRANTGELFF. CDR3 DNA sequence: TGTGCCAGCAGTCCGATGCGGGCGAACACCGGGGAGCTGTTTTTT.

The V gene is TRBV5-1, the J gene TRBJ2-2; 7 bases are a match to TRBD2. The V and J ends lost 0 bases and 5 bases, in that order; junction bases with no gene match: 1. CDR3 length equals 14 residues. Germline CDR1 and CDR2: SGHRS and YFSETQ. The CDR3 DNA reads TGCGCCAGCAGCTTGGTTAGCGGGACCGGGGAGCTGTTTTTT. Protein sequence: CASSLVSGTGELFF. Variable domain in full (rest from reference TRBV5-1 and TRBJ2-2): KAGVTQTPRYLIKTRGQQVTLSCSPISGHRSVSWYQQTPGQGLQFLFEYFSETQRNKGNFPGRFSGRQFSNSRSEMNVSTLELGDSALYLCASSLVSGTGELFFGEGSRLTVL.

The chain couples TRBV5-1 to TRBJ1-4, with D maybe TRBD1 (5 bases). The germline V and J ends were trimmed by 7 bases and 6 bases, with 13 bases remaining between them. Germline V CDR1 and CDR2: SGHRS, YFSETQ. This CDR3 has 13 amino acids. The CDR3 is CASASGDYEKLFF. CDR3 DNA sequence: TGCGCCAGCGCCTCGGGGGACTATGAAAAACTGTTTTTT.

V usage is TRBV9 and J usage is TRBJ1-3, with D perhaps TRBD1 (5 bases). V dropped 1 base and J dropped 2 bases, with 10 bases sitting between them. In germline, CDR1 is SGDLS, CDR2 YYNGEE. There are 15 residues in the CDR3. CDR3 nucleotide sequence: TGTGCCAGCAGCGTAAATGGGGGGACTGGAAACACCATATATTTT. It specifies CASSVNGGTGNTIYF.

V and J are TRBV15 and TRBJ2-2, with 9 bases that match TRBD1. V was clipped by 1 base and J by 7 bases; unmatched bases: 13. CDR3 length: 18 amino acids. Per germline, CDR1 LNHNV and CDR2 YYDKDF (reference sequence). This chain's CDR3 is CATSRGPGDRASGGELFF. The CDR3, as DNA: TGTGCCACCAGCAGAGGGCCGGGGGACAGGGCCTCGGGCGGGGAGCTGTTTTTT.

This clone was found a few times. The V and J genes are TRBV7-2 and TRBJ1-1, with D possibly TRBD1 on 5 matching bases. Germline assignment: CDR1 SGHTA and CDR2 FQGNSA. This CDR3 region has 13 residues. V lost 5 bases, J lost 3 bases, and 10 bases lay in between. The CDR3: CASSVTEYTEAFF. For the CDR3, the DNA is TGTGCCAGCAGCGTGACAGAGTACACTGAAGCTTTCTTT.

The chain links TRBV7-3 to TRBJ2-1, with a tentative D call TRBD1 (6 bases). The germline V gene encodes CDR1 SGHTA and CDR2 FQGTGA. This CDR3 spans 13 amino acids. The ends were cut back, 3 bases at V and 6 bases at J, with 9 bases in the middle. The CDR3 sequence is CASSFRGVNEQFF. CDR3 in DNA: TGTGCCAGCAGCTTCAGGGGAGTCAATGAGCAGTTCTTC.

The genes are TRBV15 and TRBJ1-2; D gene ambiguous. The CDR3 runs 16 residues. V lost 0 bases and J lost 4, with 15 bases in between. Germline V CDR1 and CDR2: LNHNV, YYDKDF (reference sequence). In DNA, the CDR3 is TGTGCCACCAGCAGAGATCTCGCCGAAGCCCGCTATGGCTACACCTTC. It yields the protein CATSRDLAEARYGYTF.

This sequence joins TRBV28 and TRBJ2-7, with a possible D match to TRBD2 (6 bases). V was shortened by 6 bases and J by 9 bases, with 24 bases between the two germline ends. Germline V gene sequence: CDR1 MDHEN, CDR2 SYDVKM. This CDR3 contains 15 residues. The DNA of the CDR3 is TGTGCCAGCAGCCGGGGGTGGGGTAGCGACCTCACGCAGTACTTC. It specifies CASSRGWGSDLTQYF.

The gene calls are TRBV15 and TRBJ2-7; maybe TRBD1 (6 bases). Germline values: CDR1 LNHNV, CDR2 YYDKDF (reference sequence). V lost 0 bases, J lost 12 bases, and 18 bases lay in between. CDR3 size: 14 residues. Here the CDR3 DNA reads TGTGCCACCAGCAGAGACATAACAGGGACCCAAAGGTACTTC. Translating it yields CATSRDITGTQRYF.

This chain connects TRBV5-1 to TRBJ2-5, with 9 nucleotides matching TRBD1. This CDR3 has 16 residues. Germline lookup yields CDR1 SGHRS and CDR2 YFSETQ. V shed 0 bases and J 2 bases; nucleotides not matched to a gene: 5. The CDR3 region is CASSLGDRGWQETQYF. DNA for the CDR3: TGCGCCAGCAGCTTGGGCGACAGGGGGTGGCAAGAGACCCAGTACTTC.

The CDR3 region has the DNA TGTGCCAGCAGCACAGACAGGGGAAGAGGCTACACCTTC. As protein: CASSTDRGRGYTF. The J gene is TRBJ1-2, the V gene TRBV6-6; 8 bases map to TRBD1. Germline V lookup: CDR1 MNHNY, CDR2 SVGAGI (reference sequence). After removal of 6 bases from V and 8 bases from J, the junction contained 8 bases not matched to a gene. There are 13 residues in the CDR3.

The chain couples TRBV7-2 to TRBJ1-2; tentative D call: TRBD1 (5 bases). Trimming shortened V by 3 bases and J by 2 bases, and 7 bases separated the two germline ends. The CDR3 spans 13 residues. Germline CDR1 reads SGHTA; CDR2 reads FQGNSA. The CDR3 sequence is CASSLGRNYGYTF. The CDR3, as DNA: TGTGCCAGCAGCTTGGGGCGGAACTATGGCTACACCTTC.

The chain has TRBV11-2 and TRBJ1-2; D might be TRBD1 (6 bases). The CDR3 runs to 13 residues. Deletions cut 1 base from V and 12 bases from J, with 15 bases between. Germline CDR1 SGHAT, CDR2 FQNNGV. For the CDR3, the DNA is TGTGCCAGCAGCTTAGCACAGGGAGTCGAGCACACCTTC. Its protein product is CASSLAQGVEHTF.

This clone was detected only a few times. The V and J genes are TRBV19 and TRBJ2-3; 7 nucleotides line up with TRBD2. Germline V lookup: CDR1 LNHDA, CDR2 SQIVND (reference sequence). This CDR3 has 14 residues. Trimming removed 8 bases from V and 1 base from J; junction bases left unmatched: 6. CDR3 in amino acids: CASRRESGTDTQYF. The CDR3 DNA reads TGTGCCAGTCGGCGGGAGTCCGGCACAGATACGCAGTATTTT.

The V call is TRBV5-5, the J call TRBJ1-5; D might be TRBD1 (5 bases). The CDR3 consists of 16 residues. Germline-derived CDR1 and CDR2 are SGHKS and YYEKEE (reference sequence). Trimming cost V 2 bases and J 2 bases, with 14 bases left between them. The CDR3 is CASSFYGGVGNQPQHF. The CDR3 bases are TGTGCCAGCAGCTTTTACGGGGGAGTCGGCAATCAGCCCCAGCATTTT. Full variable domain (remainder filled in from reference TRBV5-5 and TRBJ1-5): DAGVTQSPTHLIKTRGQQVTLRCSPISGHKSVSWYQQVLGQGPQFIFQYYEKEERGRGNFPDRFSARQFPNYSSELNVNALLLGDSALYLCASSFYGGVGNQPQHFGDGTRLSIL.

The chain joins TRBV6-5 to TRBJ1-2, with no clear D. V lost 10 bases to trimming and J lost 3 bases, with 9 bases between them. The CDR3 spans 11 residues. CDR1 and CDR2 from the germline V gene are MNHEY and SVGAGI. CDR3 DNA: TGTGCCACCGGGAGGGACTATGGCTACACCTTC. This codes for CATGRDYGYTF.